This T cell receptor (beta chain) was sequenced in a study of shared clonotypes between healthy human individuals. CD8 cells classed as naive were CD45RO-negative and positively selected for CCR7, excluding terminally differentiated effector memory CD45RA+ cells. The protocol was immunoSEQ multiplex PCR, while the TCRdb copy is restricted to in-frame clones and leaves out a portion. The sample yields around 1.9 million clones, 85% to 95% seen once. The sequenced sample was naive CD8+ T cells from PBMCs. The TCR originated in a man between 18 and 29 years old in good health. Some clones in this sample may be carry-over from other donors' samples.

The chain's CDR3 is CSVFPRDGLNTEAFF. The CDR3, as DNA: TGCAGCGTTTTCCCACGGGACGGCTTGAACACTGAAGCTTTCTTT. V gene TRBV29-1 combines with J gene TRBJ1-1; D might be TRBD1 (5 bases). The CDR3 is made up of 15 amino acids. Trimming took 5 bases from V and 0 from J, leaving 16 bases between them. Germline CDR1 and CDR2: SQVTM and ANQGSEA.